This is a list of T cell receptor beta chains from one sample in a study of T cell responses to AZD1222 COVID-19 vaccine. Repertoires were generated with immunoSEQ multiplex PCR, while TCRdb's copy carries only in-frame clones and drops some. The sample lists tens of thousands of clones, about four fifths occurring once. The sample in question was peripheral blood, obtained 28 days after the second AZD1222 dose. The receptors were gathered from an adult who received the AZD1222 COVID-19 vaccine. Each CDR3 is given with its conserved first and last residue. The order of the fields is J gene, V gene, CDR3 protein.

J: TRBJ1-2
V: TRBV12-3/TRBV12-4
CDR3: CASRSGNGYTF

J: TRBJ2-3
V: TRBV5-1
CDR3: CASSLISDTQYF

J: TRBJ1-2
V: TRBV5-1
CDR3: CASSYPDGPNYGYTF

J: TRBJ1-5
V: TRBV12-3/TRBV12-4
CDR3: CASRRGVGDEHF

J: TRBJ2-1
V: TRBV27
CDR3: CASSPYSTAYNEQFF

J: TRBJ2-2
V: TRBV5-6
CDR3: CASSFAGGNTGELFF

J: TRBJ1-5
V: TRBV5-5
CDR3: CASSSPGISNQPQHF

J: TRBJ2-7
V: TRBV2
CDR3: CARSLRDNLSDREQYF

J: TRBJ1-2
V: TRBV9
CDR3: CASSVDGTGFGYTF

J: TRBJ1-1
V: TRBV15
CDR3: CATRTRGTGNTEAFF

J: TRBJ2-7
V: TRBV28
CDR3: CASSSTALGEQYF

J: TRBJ2-1
V: TRBV5-4
CDR3: CASSSGTGAYNEQFF

J: TRBJ1-3
V: TRBV4-3
CDR3: CASSQARNGNTIYF

J: TRBJ2-2
V: TRBV27
CDR3: CASSLEASGGGAATGELFF

J: TRBJ1-4
V: TRBV18
CDR3: CASSPGTGDGKLFF

J: TRBJ1-2
V: TRBV27
CDR3: CASSTTGGYGYTF

J: TRBJ2-3
V: TRBV19
CDR3: CASSISGSGGTDTQYF

J: TRBJ1-6
V: TRBV27
CDR3: CASGSLYRLNSPLHF

J: TRBJ1-2
V: TRBV2
CDR3: CASSVEYGYTF

J: TRBJ1-2
V: TRBV5-4
CDR3: CASSSGQDNYGYTF

J: TRBJ1-1
V: TRBV7-3
CDR3: CASSPDRGSEAFF

J: TRBJ2-7
V: TRBV6-5
CDR3: CASSYFGSSYEQYF

J: TRBJ2-3
V: TRBV6-4
CDR3: CASSEAADSTDTQYF

J: TRBJ2-3
V: TRBV7-2
CDR3: CASSPTTIGTDTQYF

J: TRBJ1-4
V: TRBV15
CDR3: CATSRVGLVRGRGWDEKLFF

J: TRBJ2-7
V: TRBV3-1/TRBV3-2
CDR3: CASSQGLWVYF

J: TRBJ2-1
V: TRBV4-3
CDR3: CASSQRAGTGYNEQFF

J: TRBJ2-7
V: TRBV5-1
CDR3: CASSIGQGVYEQYF

J: TRBJ1-3
V: TRBV3-1/TRBV3-2
CDR3: CASSQRTASGNTIYF

J: TRBJ1-4
V: TRBV24-1
CDR3: CATSDTGTANEKLFF

J: TRBJ2-4
V: TRBV28
CDR3: CASSFRALAKNIQYF

J: TRBJ1-1
V: TRBV30
CDR3: CAWSVLYYHPEAFF

J: TRBJ2-1
V: TRBV24-1
CDR3: CATSDSRTGGYNEQFF

J: TRBJ1-6
V: TRBV11-2
CDR3: CASSLGQGFRSPLHF

J: TRBJ1-2
V: TRBV5-1
CDR3: CASSLTLQGYGYTF

J: TRBJ1-3
V: TRBV9
CDR3: CASSGGGFSGNTIYF

J: TRBJ2-7
V: TRBV4-3
CDR3: CASSQDGAGYEQYF

J: TRBJ2-5
V: TRBV28
CDR3: CASSRSQGRGQETQYF

J: TRBJ1-1
V: TRBV9
CDR3: CASSVEGGRSEAFF

J: TRBJ2-7
V: TRBV7-3
CDR3: CASSFVGLYSSYEQYF

J: TRBJ2-1
V: TRBV18
CDR3: CASSPNSGVRTGLF

J: TRBJ1-1
V: TRBV7-8
CDR3: CASSLGTTEAFF

J: TRBJ2-3
V: TRBV7-9
CDR3: CASSLGLAGGGDTQYF

J: TRBJ2-1
V: TRBV9
CDR3: CASSVGGGGAYNEQFF

J: TRBJ1-6
V: TRBV27
CDR3: CASSLYGRGSYNSPLHF

J: TRBJ1-5
V: TRBV30
CDR3: CAWSGTGMGYQPQHF

J: TRBJ2-7
V: TRBV19
CDR3: CASSGGASGGYYEQYF

J: TRBJ1-1
V: TRBV4-1
CDR3: CASSPSLNLEAFF

J: TRBJ2-6
V: TRBV9
CDR3: CASSVGGTSSGANVLTF

J: TRBJ2-1
V: TRBV5-1
CDR3: CASSLVLGRGSNEQFF

J: TRBJ2-7
V: TRBV3-1/TRBV3-2
CDR3: CASSQMASTPDEQYF